The clone carrying this TCR beta chain was picked up many times. What it binds is not known. The sample originates from a study of spatial heterogeneity in lung cancer. Looking at the study overall: Consistent detection of more beta-chain than alpha-chain sequences was observed. Unique TCR and UMI combinations averaged more than ten appearances each in raw reads. Study-wide results and caveats: Compared with follow-up, resection was when ubiquitous expanded tumor TCRs appeared in blood more.

One entry per CDR3 protein, called by TCRdb with MiXCR from the 5' RACE reads. Among over 35,000 distinct CDR3 sequences listed, more than 9% were seen once. Time point in this sample: blood at routine non-recurrence follow-up after resection. Whole RNA obtained from tumor, nontumor lung or frozen PBMC underwent sequencing without sorting. This receptor was obtained from a female donor with early-stage non-small cell lung cancer. The material sequenced was PBMCs, taken at follow-up.

The DNA of the CDR3 is TGTGCCAGCAGCCCAGGGACAGGAAACACCATATATTTT. It translates to CASSPGTGNTIYF. The V and J genes are TRBV7-3 and TRBJ1-3; D is possibly TRBD1 (6 bases). Trimming removed 5 bases from V and 4 bases from J, with 9 bases in between. The germline gives CDR1 SGHTA, CDR2 FQGTGA. The CDR3 sequence is 13 residues long.